This T cell receptor (beta chain) comes out of a study of chemoradiotherapy in HPV16-positive cancers. Study background: Candidate HPV-specific clones and shared TCR motifs came from a couple of HPV16-positive patients. Study-wide results and caveats: HPV-responsive T-cell expansion during chemoradiotherapy was linked to improved recurrence-free survival in HPV16-positive patients. During treatment, candidate HPV-specific clones and E7-related motifs expanded in tumor.

Samples were taken several times over chemoradiotherapy. This CDR3 is built from 12 residues. Comments on this clone: Its antigen remains unknown.

Sequenced by immunoSEQ multiplex PCR; TCRdb stores in-frame clones only, minus some. The sample has a few thousand clones, approximately 84% seen once; the top ten hold around a sixth. Material: tumor tissue, obtained from a patient who underwent chemoradiotherapy. This chain uses TRBV12-1 with TRBJ1-2; the table's D call of TRBD1 was not tested on the DNA. TRBV12-1 is classified as a pseudogene. This clonotype was sampled from a human donor with HPV-associated anogenital cancer. DNA of the CDR3: TGTGCCAGGGGACAGGGGGACTATGGCTACACCTTC. Translation gives CARGQGDYGYTF.